This passage covers 3 T cell receptor beta chains from one sample sequenced in a study of cytomegalovirus exposure and HLA in healthy donors. PCR used 60 Vbeta primers and 13 Jbeta primers. This table comes from immunoSEQ multiplex PCR, and its TCRdb copy is limited to in-frame clones, with some not included. Its clone listing holds about 33,000 clones. The sample was PBMCs. The receptors here all came from a woman between 35 and 50 years old in good health and CMV-seropositive.

The V call is TRBV7-2, the J call TRBJ2-7, with D possibly matching TRBD1 (5 bases). The CDR3 loop spans 13 amino acids. Trimming left V 3 bases short and J 5 bases short, with 11 bases between. Germline CDR1 reads SGHTA; CDR2 reads FQGNSA. CDR3 loop: CASSLIQGHEQYF. CDR3 nucleotides: TGTGCCAGCAGCTTGATCCAGGGCCACGAGCAGTACTTC.

The chain has TRBV4-2 and TRBJ2-1, with a possible D match to TRBD1 (6 bases). CDR3 length: 15 residues. The germline gives CDR1 LGHNA, CDR2 YNFKEQ. V lost 1 base to trimming and J lost 5 bases, with 12 bases between them. CDR3 protein: CASSQGRGRDNEQFF. The CDR3 DNA follows: TGTGCCAGCAGCCAAGGCAGGGGTCGAGACAATGAGCAGTTCTTC.

The rearrangement links TRBV13 to TRBJ2-3; D is unresolved. Germline values: CDR1 PRHDT, CDR2 FYEKMQ (reference sequence). Deletions cut 3 bases from V and 2 bases from J, with 12 bases between. The CDR3 runs to 15 residues. CDR3 sequence reads: CASSFVGSLTDTQYF. CDR3 in DNA: TGTGCCAGCAGCTTTGTGGGTAGCCTCACAGATACGCAGTATTTT.